This T cell receptor (beta chain) comes out of a study of cytotoxic CD8 clonotypes in ibrutinib-treated CLL. As for the study in general: The sample average was approximately 280,000 productive templates and tens of thousands of productive rearrangements. General study points: Collection times varied between progressing and sustained-remission patients.

Investigators sought sequencing depths of between 1 in 200,000 and 1 in 1 million T cells. Assay used: immunoSEQ multiplex PCR; TCRdb lists only in-frame clones, some missing. The table has approximately 330,000 clones, about 80% seen once; the top ten hold about 6.7%. This CDR3 region has 18 residues. Germline V lookup: CDR1 LNHNV, CDR2 YYDKDF (reference sequence). Trimming took off 0 bases at V and 3 bases at J, with 21 bases between the two ends. The TCR beta libraries used approximately 2 micrograms of genomic DNA that came from cryopreserved PBMCs. For this clone: The antigen remains unidentified.

This receptor was identified in a human donor with chronic lymphocytic leukemia. This specimen consisted of PBMCs, obtained before ibrutinib treatment. The V gene is TRBV15, the J gene TRBJ2-7, with a possible D match to TRBD1 (7 bases). DNA of the CDR3: TGTGCCACCAGCAGAGATGGATTGGAGGGGGCAAGGATCTACGAGCAGTACTTC. Its translation is CATSRDGLEGARIYEQYF.